This T cell receptor beta chain was profiled in a study of blood T cell repertoires in COVID-19. The CDR3 is 14 amino acids. Germline CDR1 is MNHNS and CDR2 is SASEGT. V was shortened by 0 bases and J by 3 bases, with 7 bases between the two germline ends. TCRdb's table, derived via immunoSEQ multiplex PCR, lists solely in-frame clones and lacks some. This table holds 150,000 to 200,000 clones, nearly 90% found once. What was sequenced was peripheral blood. The rearrangement links TRBV6-1 to TRBJ2-3; D ambiguous. The origin of this receptor is a man in his 60s with active or convalescent COVID-19. The CDR3: CASSEAPGTDTQYF. CDR3 DNA: TGTGCCAGCAGTGAAGCCCCAGGTACAGATACGCAGTATTTT.